This TCR beta chain was documented in a study of PD-1 blockade in classical Hodgkin lymphoma. General study points: The diversity seen at baseline in complete responders resembled that of newly diagnosed patients. As was reported, newly diagnosed patients showed lower baseline TCR diversity than healthy donors did.

Details on this clone: Its matching antigen is unknown.

Time point given: cycle 4 day 1 (C4D1), after around six weeks of nivolumab. No patient escaped relapse after autologous stem cell transplantation, and brentuximab vedotin exposure varied. Here immunoSEQ multiplex PCR was the method, and the copy in TCRdb shows in-frame clones only, minus some. This sample has under 45,000 clones; about 70% occur once, and the top ten carry 3% to 3.5%. This CDR3 is built from 12 residues. V was cut by 0 bases and J by 8 bases, with 8 bases left in between. The germline V gene has CDR1 SGHRS and CDR2 YFSETQ. V usage is TRBV5-1 and J usage is TRBJ1-1, with D hard to call. Source: peripheral blood mononuclear cells (PBMCs), taken before the fourth cycle of nivolumab. This clonotype was obtained from a human donor with classical Hodgkin lymphoma. The CDR3 region has the DNA TGCGCCAGCAGCTTGGTGGGGAGGGAAGCTTTCTTT. This sequence encodes CASSLVGREAFF. Full variable domain (rest looked up from reference TRBV5-1 and TRBJ1-1): KAGVTQTPRYLIKTRGQQVTLSCSPISGHRSVSWYQQTPGQGLQFLFEYFSETQRNKGNFPGRFSGRQFSNSRSEMNVSTLELGDSALYLCASSLVGREAFFGQGTRLTVV.